One sample yielded the 15 T cell receptor beta chains listed below, sequenced in a study of cytomegalovirus exposure and HLA in healthy donors (dated by TCRdb to between 2016 and 2019). The library relied on the immunoSEQ multiplex PCR assay. A mixture of 60 forward primers for TCR Vbeta segments and 13 reverse primers for TCR Jbeta segments was used in the multiplex PCR. In its TCRdb copy, this immuneACCESS table keeps in-frame sequences only and misses some clones. Where compared with another copy, unresolved V genes explain less than half of these, and the others have no known cause. In this sample the table shows over 70,000 clones, about two thirds of which occur a single time. About 8.9% of the sample rests with the top ten. Material for sequencing was PBMCs. The source is a woman in her forties or fifties in good health and CMV-seropositive.

The CDR3 DNA follows: TGTGCCAGCAGTCCCGACAGGTCCAGCTCCTACGAGCAGTACTTC. Protein: CASSPDRSSSYEQYF. V is TRBV9 and J is TRBJ2-7; D might be TRBD1 (6 bases). In germline, CDR1 is SGDLS, CDR2 YYNGEE. This CDR3 is 15 amino acids long. Trimming stripped 5 bases from V and 0 bases from J, with 15 bases between. The complete variable domain, with remaining parts taken from reference TRBV9 and TRBJ2-7, reads DSGVTQTPKHLITATGQRVTLRCSPRSGDLSVYWYQQSLDQGLQFLIQYYNGEERAKGNILERFSAQQFPDLHSELNLSSLELGDSALYFCASSPDRSSSYEQYFGPGTRLTVT.

The chain has TRBV7-8 and TRBJ1-1, with unresolved D. CDR1 is SGHVS and CDR2 is FQNEAQ in the germline V gene. V lost 5 bases and J 4 bases, leaving 17 bases between the germline ends. The CDR3 consists of 15 residues. The CDR3 here is CASSPRGGLSTEAFF. In DNA form, the CDR3 reads TGTGCCAGCAGCCCTCGGGGAGGGCTCAGCACTGAAGCTTTCTTT.

This clone was recorded a few times. V is TRBV5-6 and J is TRBJ2-7; D is possibly TRBD1 (6 bases). V was shortened by 5 bases and J by 2 bases, with 14 bases between the two germline ends. Germline V gene sequence: CDR1 SGHDT, CDR2 YYEEEE. The CDR3 runs 14 residues. The CDR3 DNA reads as TGTGCCAGCAGACGAGACAGGAGCCCCTACGAGCAGTACTTC. This gives the protein CASRRDRSPYEQYF.

This clone has only a few counts. The V call is TRBV9, the J call TRBJ2-1, with TRBD2 matching over 9 bases. There are 16 residues in the CDR3. CDR1 is SGDLS, CDR2 YYNGEE, per germline. The V and J ends lost 0 bases and 10 bases, in that order; junction bases with no gene match: 11. CDR3 sequence (DNA): TGTGCCAGCAGCGTAGGTCTAGCGGGACTCACAGGAGAGCAGTTCTTC. Translating it yields CASSVGLAGLTGEQFF.

This rearrangement joins TRBV11-3 to TRBJ2-1; no definite D call. The germline gives CDR1 SGHNT, CDR2 YENEEA. Between the trimmed V and J ends, which lost 6 bases and 0 bases, there was a span of 9 bases. The length of the CDR3 is 14 residues. CDR3 bases: TGTGCCAGCAGTTCAGGAAGCTCCTACAATGAGCAGTTCTTC. Residues: CASSSGSSYNEQFF.

CDR3 region: CASSALGQGTFYGYTF. DNA of the CDR3: TGTGCCAGCAGCGCTCTAGGACAGGGGACCTTCTATGGCTACACCTTC. This chain joins TRBV9 and TRBJ1-2; 9 nucleotides align to TRBD1. The ends lost 3 bases at V and 4 bases at J; junction bases unmatched: 10. CDR3 length equals 16 residues. CDR1 is SGDLS and CDR2 is YYNGEE in the germline V gene.

The chain uses TRBV11-2 and TRBJ2-1, with TRBD2 matching 10 bases. This CDR3 comprises 15 residues. The V segment lost 3 bases and the J segment 6 bases; nucleotides outside the gene matches: 5. Germline V CDR1 and CDR2: SGHAT, FQNNGV. The CDR3 here is CASSLGLAGVNEQFF. The CDR3 bases are TGTGCCAGCAGCTTGGGGCTAGCGGGGGTCAATGAGCAGTTCTTC.

This clone was detected many times. The chain carries TRBV10-2 and TRBJ1-5; D unresolved. V gave up 2 bases and J gave up 7 bases, with 9 bases separating them. There are 13 residues in the CDR3. From germline, CDR1 is WSHSY and CDR2 SAAADI. CDR3 residues: CASSEGIQQPQHF. Here the CDR3 DNA reads TGCGCCAGCAGTGAGGGCATCCAACAGCCCCAGCATTTT.

V is TRBV19 and J is TRBJ1-5, with D perhaps matching TRBD1 (5 bases). Trimming removed 0 bases at V and 6 bases at J, with 9 bases between. The CDR3 runs 14 residues. Germline V gene sequence: CDR1 LNHDA, CDR2 SQIVND (reference sequence). The CDR3 DNA reads TGTGCCAGTAGTATAGATCAGGGTCTTCAGCCCCAGCATTTT. Translation: CASSIDQGLQPQHF. The entire variable domain, with the rest obtained from reference TRBV19 and TRBJ1-5, is as follows: DGGITQSPKYLFRKEGQNVTLSCEQNLNHDAMYWYRQDPGQGLRLIYYSQIVNDFQKGDIAEGYSVSREKKESFPLTVTSAQKNPTAFYLCASSIDQGLQPQHFGDGTRLSIL.

In its sample, this clone was seen a few times. The CDR3 is CATSREKTENTEAFF. In nucleotides, the CDR3 is TGTGCCACCAGCAGAGAAAAAACAGAGAACACTGAAGCTTTCTTT. The J gene is TRBJ1-1, the V gene TRBV15; no definite D call. Germline lookup yields CDR1 LNHNV and CDR2 YYDKDF (reference sequence). Deletions cut 0 bases from V and 1 base from J, with 9 bases between. CDR3 length: 15 residues.

The CDR3 spells CASSLSSQVNEQFF. The CDR3 DNA reads as TGTGCCAGCAGCTTATCCTCCCAGGTCAATGAGCAGTTCTTC. The chain employs TRBV7-3 and TRBJ2-1; no reliable D call. V dropped 2 bases and J dropped 6 bases, with 11 bases sitting between them. This CDR3 is 14 amino acids long. From germline, CDR1 is SGHTA and CDR2 FQGTGA.

J is TRBJ1-3 and V is TRBV19, with D possibly TRBD1 on 6 matching bases. Trimming shortened V by 7 bases and J by 0 bases, and 10 bases separated the two germline ends. This CDR3 comprises 14 residues. Germline values: CDR1 LNHDA, CDR2 SQIVND (reference sequence). The CDR3 DNA reads as TGTGCCAGTAACCAGGACAGCTCTGGAAACACCATATATTTT. Encoded protein: CASNQDSSGNTIYF. The variable domain in full, completed from reference TRBV19 and TRBJ1-3, reads DGGITQSPKYLFRKEGQNVTLSCEQNLNHDAMYWYRQDPGQGLRLIYYSQIVNDFQKGDIAEGYSVSREKKESFPLTVTSAQKNPTAFYLCASNQDSSGNTIYFGEGSWLTVV.

The V gene is TRBV5-8, the J gene TRBJ1-2; D perhaps matches TRBD1 (6 bases). There are 12 residues in the CDR3. Germline lookup yields CDR1 SGHTS and CDR2 YDEGEE. Deletions cut 7 bases from V and 5 bases from J, with 12 bases between. The CDR3 protein is CASGPTGYGYTF. As DNA, the CDR3 is TGTGCCAGCGGACCGACAGGATATGGCTACACCTTC.

The chain employs TRBV25-1 and TRBJ2-2; unclear D gene. The V end lost 3 bases, the J end lost 0 bases, and 5 bases lay between the germline ends. Germline V CDR1 and CDR2: MGHDK, SYGVNS. CDR3 length equals 14 residues. The CDR3 DNA follows: TGTGCCAGCAGTGACAGGACGAACACCGGGGAGCTGTTTTTT. Its translation: CASSDRTNTGELFF.

The V gene is TRBV7-2, the J gene TRBJ2-3; 11 bases are shared with TRBD2. Trimming removed 4 bases from V and 1 base from J; junction bases left unmatched: 1. This CDR3 contains 15 residues. Germline V lookup: CDR1 SGHTA, CDR2 FQGNSA. The CDR3 here is CASSWGLAGTDTQYF. The CDR3 DNA reads as TGTGCCAGCAGCTGGGGACTAGCGGGCACAGATACGCAGTATTTT.